This T cell receptor (beta chain) appears in the sequencing data of a study of regulatory T cells in long-lasting Graves disease. For the study at large: Persistent Graves' disease meant over 5 years of antithyroid drugs with positive TSH receptor antibodies. Study-wide results and limits: Small numbers of samples may have cut accuracy.

Combining iRepertoire HTBI primers with Arm-PCR of CDR3 regions, the authors built TCR beta libraries. TCRdb reanalysed the multiplex PCR reads using MiXCR and keeps one entry per CDR3 protein. The sample lists nearly 350,000 distinct CDR3 sequences, around a fifth occurring once. The germline gives CDR1 SGHDN, CDR2 FVKESK. This CDR3 has 17 amino acids. Time point specified: persistent/refractory GD, antithyroid drugs over 5 years with positive TRAb. RNA extracted from PBMCs served as the sequencing template. A note on this clonotype: The target antigen is unknown. Possible read error: a much larger clone is one base away.

The material was peripheral blood mononuclear cells (PBMCs), obtained when the disease was refractory, from a patient treated with antithyroid drugs. The TCR comes from a female donor with Graves disease. V and J are TRBV14 and TRBJ1-1; 7 bases agree with TRBD1. The CDR3 DNA is TGTGTCAGCAGCCAGTCCAAGACAGGGTTGATGAACACTGAAGCTTTCTTT. Translation gives CVSSQSKTGLMNTEAFF.